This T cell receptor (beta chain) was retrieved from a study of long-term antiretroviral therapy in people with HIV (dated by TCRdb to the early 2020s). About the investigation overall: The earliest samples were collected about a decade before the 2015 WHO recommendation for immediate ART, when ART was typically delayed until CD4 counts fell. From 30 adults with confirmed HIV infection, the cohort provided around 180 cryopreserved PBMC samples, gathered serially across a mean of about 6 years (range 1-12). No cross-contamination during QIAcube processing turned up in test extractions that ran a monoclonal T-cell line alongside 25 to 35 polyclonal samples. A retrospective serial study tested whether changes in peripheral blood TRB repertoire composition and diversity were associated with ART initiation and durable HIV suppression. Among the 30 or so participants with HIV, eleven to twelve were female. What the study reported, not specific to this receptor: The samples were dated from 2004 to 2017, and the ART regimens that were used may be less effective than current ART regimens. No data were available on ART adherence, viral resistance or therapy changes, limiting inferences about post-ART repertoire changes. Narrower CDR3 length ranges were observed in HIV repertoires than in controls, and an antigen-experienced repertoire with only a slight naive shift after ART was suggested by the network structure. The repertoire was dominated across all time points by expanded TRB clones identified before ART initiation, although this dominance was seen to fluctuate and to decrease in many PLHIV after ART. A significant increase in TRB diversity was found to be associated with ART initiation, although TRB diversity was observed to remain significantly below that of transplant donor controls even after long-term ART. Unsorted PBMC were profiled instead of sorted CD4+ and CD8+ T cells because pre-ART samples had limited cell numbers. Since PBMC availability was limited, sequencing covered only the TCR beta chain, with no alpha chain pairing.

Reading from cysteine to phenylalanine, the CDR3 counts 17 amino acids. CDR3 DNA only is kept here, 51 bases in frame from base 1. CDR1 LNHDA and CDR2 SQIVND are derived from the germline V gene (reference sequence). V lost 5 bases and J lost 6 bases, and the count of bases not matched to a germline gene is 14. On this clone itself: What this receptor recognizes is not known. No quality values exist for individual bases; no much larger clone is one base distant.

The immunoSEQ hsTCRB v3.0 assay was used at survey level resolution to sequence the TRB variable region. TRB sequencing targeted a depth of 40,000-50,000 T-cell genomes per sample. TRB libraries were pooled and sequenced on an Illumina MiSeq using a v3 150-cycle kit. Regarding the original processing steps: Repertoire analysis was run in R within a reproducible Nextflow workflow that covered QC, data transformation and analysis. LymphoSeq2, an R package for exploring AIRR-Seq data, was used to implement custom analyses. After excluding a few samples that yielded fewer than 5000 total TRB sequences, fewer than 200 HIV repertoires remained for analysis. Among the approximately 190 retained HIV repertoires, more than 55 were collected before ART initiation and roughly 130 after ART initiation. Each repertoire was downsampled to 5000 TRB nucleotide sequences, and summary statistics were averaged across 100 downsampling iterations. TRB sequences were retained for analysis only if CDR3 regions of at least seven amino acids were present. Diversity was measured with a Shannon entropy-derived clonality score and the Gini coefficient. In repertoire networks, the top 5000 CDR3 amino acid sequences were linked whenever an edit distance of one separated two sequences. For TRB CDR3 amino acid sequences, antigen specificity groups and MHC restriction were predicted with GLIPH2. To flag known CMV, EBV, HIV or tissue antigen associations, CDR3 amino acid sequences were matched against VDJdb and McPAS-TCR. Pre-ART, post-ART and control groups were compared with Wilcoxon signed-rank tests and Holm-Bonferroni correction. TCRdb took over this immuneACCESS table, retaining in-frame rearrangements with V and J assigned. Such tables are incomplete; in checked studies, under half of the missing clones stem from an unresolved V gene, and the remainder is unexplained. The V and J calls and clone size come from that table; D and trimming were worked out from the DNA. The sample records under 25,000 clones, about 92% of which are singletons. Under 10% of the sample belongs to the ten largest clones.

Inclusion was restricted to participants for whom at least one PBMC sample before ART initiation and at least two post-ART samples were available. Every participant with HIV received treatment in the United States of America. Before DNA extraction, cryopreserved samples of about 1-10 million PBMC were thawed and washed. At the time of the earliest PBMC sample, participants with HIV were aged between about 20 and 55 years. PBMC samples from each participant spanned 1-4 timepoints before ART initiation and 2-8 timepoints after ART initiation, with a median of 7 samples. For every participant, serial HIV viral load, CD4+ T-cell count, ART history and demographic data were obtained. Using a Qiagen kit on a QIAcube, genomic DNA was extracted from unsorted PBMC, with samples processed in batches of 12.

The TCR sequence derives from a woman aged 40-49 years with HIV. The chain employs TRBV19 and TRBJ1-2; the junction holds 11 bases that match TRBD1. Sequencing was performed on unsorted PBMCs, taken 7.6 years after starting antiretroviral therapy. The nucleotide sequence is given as TGTGCCAGTAGTCCCCGGGGGGTCGGACAGGGGGCCAATGGCTACACCTTC. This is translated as CASSPRGVGQGANGYTF.